The 14 T cell receptor beta chains in this list originate from one sample, sequenced in a study of blood T cell repertoires in COVID-19 (dated by TCRdb to the early 2020s). Library preparation used the immunoSEQ multiplex PCR assay. The table was pulled from immuneACCESS by TCRdb, which kept in-frame rearrangements only. Such tables lose some clones; where checked, under half of the loss comes from unresolved V genes, and the rest has no known cause. This sample has over 100,000 clones in its table, and around nine tenths of those were observed once. Roughly 11% of the sample goes to the ten largest clones. Sequenced: peripheral blood. These receptors originate from a woman aged 70-85 years with COVID-19, enrolled during active disease.

CDR3 bases: TGTGCCAGCAGCTTAGATAGTCAGGGGGCGCGAACTGAAGCTTTCTTT. Amino acid sequence: CASSLDSQGARTEAFF. V and J are TRBV11-2 and TRBJ1-1, with TRBD1 identical over 8 bases. CDR1 is SGHAT, CDR2 FQNNGV, per germline. This CDR3 comprises 16 residues. The ends lost 0 bases at V and 5 bases at J; junction bases unmatched: 8.

The chain links TRBV5-1 to TRBJ1-2; TRBD1 matches 10 bases. The CDR3 spans 13 residues. Germline V lookup: CDR1 SGHRS, CDR2 YFSETQ. V lost 4 bases to trimming and J lost 6 bases; unmatched junction nucleotides: 3. CDR3 DNA sequence: TGCGCCAGCAGCCCAGGACAGGGGGATGGCTACACCTTC. It translates to CASSPGQGDGYTF.

For the CDR3, the DNA is TGTGCCAGCAGTTTAAGGTTGGCGGGGGGGCCTAGCTACAATGAGCAGTTCTTC. As protein: CASSLRLAGGPSYNEQFF. The V and J genes are TRBV28 and TRBJ2-1; 9 positions match TRBD2. The CDR3 totals 18 residues. J was trimmed by 3 bases and V by 2 bases; bases with no gene match: 11. In germline, CDR1 is MDHEN, CDR2 SYDVKM.

The J gene is TRBJ2-2, the V gene TRBV7-8; 13 bases agree with TRBD2. Germline CDR1 reads SGHVS; CDR2 reads FQNEAQ. This CDR3 has 16 amino acids. V lost 6 bases, J lost 6 bases, and 7 bases stayed unmatched. CDR3 loop: CASSRLAGGRSGELFF. The CDR3 DNA is TGTGCCAGCAGTAGACTAGCGGGGGGCAGGTCCGGGGAGCTGTTTTTT.

The rearrangement uses TRBV19 and TRBJ2-7; the match to TRBD1 covers 7 bases. The germline V gene encodes CDR1 LNHDA and CDR2 SQIVND (reference sequence). The J segment lost 0 bases and the V segment lost 5 bases, leaving 7 bases of the junction unmatched. The CDR3 runs to 15 residues. The CDR3 DNA is TGTGCCAGTAGTGGGACAAGACAGGGCTCCTACGAGCAGTACTTC. It encodes CASSGTRQGSYEQYF. The full variable domain, rest sourced from reference TRBV19 and TRBJ2-7, is DGGITQSPKYLFRKEGQNVTLSCEQNLNHDAMYWYRQDPGQGLRLIYYSQIVNDFQKGDIAEGYSVSREKKESFPLTVTSAQKNPTAFYLCASSGTRQGSYEQYFGPGTRLTVT.

The genes are TRBV15 and TRBJ1-5; D is possibly TRBD1 (5 bases). V lost 5 bases, J lost 2 bases, and 13 bases lay in between. The CDR3 has 15 amino acids. CDR1 is LNHNV, CDR2 YYDKDF, per germline (reference sequence). This chain's CDR3 is CATSGVRGGNQPQHF. The CDR3 bases are TGTGCCACCAGCGGGGTACGGGGGGGCAATCAGCCCCAGCATTTT.

This chain uses TRBV12-3 or TRBV12-4 with TRBJ2-7; D perhaps matches TRBD1 (5 bases). The CDR3 runs 12 residues. V lost 7 bases, J lost 7 bases, and 14 bases lay in between. CDR3 bases: TGTGCCAGCATGCTGGGGCGGTGGGAGCAGTACTTC. Its translation is CASMLGRWEQYF.

V is TRBV7-9 and J is TRBJ2-1; 7 bases align to TRBD2. With V trimmed by 2 bases and J by 9 bases, 7 bases remained unmatched. The CDR3 covers 14 residues. Per germline, CDR1 SEHNR and CDR2 FQNEAQ (reference sequence). The CDR3 spells CASSLQGGSTEQFF. The CDR3 coding sequence is TGTGCCAGCAGCTTACAGGGAGGGAGCACTGAGCAGTTCTTC.

This clone was seen a handful of times. J is TRBJ1-1 and V is TRBV5-4; the match to TRBD1 covers 8 bases. This CDR3 has 16 residues. V was pared by 4 bases and J by 1 base, with 9 bases of the junction left unmatched. From germline, CDR1 is SGHNT and CDR2 YYREEE (reference sequence). The CDR3 DNA sequence: TGTGCCAGCAGCCAGGGGACAGGTAGAAAGAACACTGAAGCTTTCTTT. Translating it yields CASSQGTGRKNTEAFF.

The chain couples TRBV18 to TRBJ1-3; D not certain. Germline CDR1 KGHSH, CDR2 LQKENI. With 7 bases removed from V and 3 bases from J, the gap between germline ends came to 16 bases. CDR3 size: 15 residues. The CDR3 coding sequence is TGTGCCAGCTTTCCCAGAGGAGGGCTTGGAAACACCATATATTTT. Its protein product is CASFPRGGLGNTIYF.

Here the CDR3 reads CASSATGVQPQHF. The CDR3 DNA is TGTGCCAGTAGTGCCACAGGGGTCCAGCCCCAGCATTTT. The gene calls are TRBV19 and TRBJ1-5; 7 bases line up with TRBD1. The junction had 5 bases not matched to a gene; V was cut back by 5 bases and J by 7 bases. Germline V CDR1 and CDR2: LNHDA, SQIVND (reference sequence). The CDR3 is 13 residues long.

The chain joins TRBV7-2 to TRBJ2-3; no firm D call. Germline V gene data show CDR1 as SGHTA and CDR2 as FQGNSA. V was pared by 2 bases and J by 3 bases, with 12 bases between. CDR3 length: 15 residues. The CDR3 bases are TGTGCCAGCAGCTTATCCAGGCTTGCTACAGATACGCAGTATTTT. Translation: CASSLSRLATDTQYF.

The genes are TRBV19 and TRBJ1-4; tentatively, D is TRBD1 (6 bases). CDR3 length: 16 residues. Per the germline V gene, CDR1 is LNHDA and CDR2 is SQIVND (reference sequence). Trimming took off 2 bases at V and 8 bases at J, with 18 bases between the two ends. CDR3 nucleotides: TGTGCCAGTAGTATATCCCCCGGGGGGCGCCGGGAAAAACTGTTTTTT. Residues: CASSISPGGRREKLFF.

The CDR3 is CASSSGASFGTSTDTQYF. The CDR3 DNA reads as TGTGCCAGCAGCTCCGGAGCGTCGTTCGGGACTAGCACAGATACGCAGTATTTT. This chain links TRBV7-9 with TRBJ2-3; a weak D match, TRBD2 (6 bases). V gave up 4 bases and J gave up 0 bases, with 20 bases separating them. The germline V gene has CDR1 SEHNR and CDR2 FQNEAQ (reference sequence). The CDR3 is 18 residues long.